Described below is a single T cell receptor (beta chain) sequence and its context. Sequenced by immunoSEQ multiplex PCR; TCRdb stores in-frame clones only, minus some. The sample holds about 75,000 clones; more than 80% are singletons and the top ten take approximately 0.88%. This sample is part of a study of T cell changes during pregnancy in multiple sclerosis. Per the germline V gene, CDR1 is LGHNA and CDR2 is YSLEER. CDR3 length equals 19 residues. V was pared by 0 bases and J by 4 bases, with 14 bases of the junction left unmatched. The sequence was collected from a female donor in good health, enrolled as a control in a pregnancy study. The chain uses TRBV4-3 and TRBJ2-1; 8 bases line up with TRBD1. Sequencing used peripheral blood, obtained in the first trimester of pregnancy. CDR3: CASSQDPRRSGQAYNEQFF. The CDR3 DNA reads TGCGCCAGCAGCCAAGATCCTAGGCGATCGGGACAGGCTTACAATGAGCAGTTCTTC.